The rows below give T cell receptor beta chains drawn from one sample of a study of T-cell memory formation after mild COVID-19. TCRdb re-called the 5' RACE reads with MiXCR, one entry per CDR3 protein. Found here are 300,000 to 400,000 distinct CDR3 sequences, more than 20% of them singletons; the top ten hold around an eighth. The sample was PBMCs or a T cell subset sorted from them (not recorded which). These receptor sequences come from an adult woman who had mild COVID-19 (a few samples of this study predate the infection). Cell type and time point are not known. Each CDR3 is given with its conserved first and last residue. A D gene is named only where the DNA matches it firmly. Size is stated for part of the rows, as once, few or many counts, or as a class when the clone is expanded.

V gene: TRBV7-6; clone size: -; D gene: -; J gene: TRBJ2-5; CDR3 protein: CASSLAHMGDQETQYF; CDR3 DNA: TGTGCCAGCAGCTTAGCGCACATGGGAGATCAAGAGACCCAGTACTTC
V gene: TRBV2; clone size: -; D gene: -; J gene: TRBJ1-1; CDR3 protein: CASRAPLPHGDTEAFF; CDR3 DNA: TGTGCCAGCAGGGCGCCTCTCCCCCACGGGGACACTGAAGCTTTCTTT
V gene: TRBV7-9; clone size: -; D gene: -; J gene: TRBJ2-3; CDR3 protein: CASSLPSGRSQYF; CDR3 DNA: TGTGCCAGCAGCTTACCCTCCGGGCGGTCGCAGTATTTT
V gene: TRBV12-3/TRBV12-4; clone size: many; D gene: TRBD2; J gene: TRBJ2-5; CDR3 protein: CASSGLAKTQYF; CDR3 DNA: TGTGCCAGCAGCGGACTAGCGAAGACCCAGTACTTC
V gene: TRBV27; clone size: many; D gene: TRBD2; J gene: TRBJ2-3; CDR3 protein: CASSLASGGTDTQYF; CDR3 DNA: TGTGCCAGCAGTTTGGCTAGCGGGGGAACAGATACGCAGTATTTT
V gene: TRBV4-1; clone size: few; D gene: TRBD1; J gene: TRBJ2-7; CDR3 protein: CASSQEYRGPFEQYF; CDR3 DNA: TGCGCCAGCAGCCAAGAGTACAGGGGGCCCTTCGAGCAGTACTTC
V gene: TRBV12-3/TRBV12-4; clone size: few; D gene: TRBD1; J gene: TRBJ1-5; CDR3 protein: CASSLLTGAQHF; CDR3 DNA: TGTGCCAGCAGTTTATTAACAGGGGCCCAGCATTTT
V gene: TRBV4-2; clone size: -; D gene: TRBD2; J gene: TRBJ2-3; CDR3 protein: CASRLGTSAPTDTQYF; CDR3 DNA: TGTGCCAGCAGGCTCGGGACTAGCGCTCCCACAGATACGCAGTATTTT
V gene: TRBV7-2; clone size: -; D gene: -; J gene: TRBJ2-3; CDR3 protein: CASSSQSTDTQYF; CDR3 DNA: TGTGCCAGCAGCTCCCAGAGCACAGATACGCAGTATTTT
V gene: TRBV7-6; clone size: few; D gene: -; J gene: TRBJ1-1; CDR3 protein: CASSPPQGYGTEAFF; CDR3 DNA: TGTGCCAGCAGCCCCCCACAGGGTTACGGCACTGAAGCTTTCTTT
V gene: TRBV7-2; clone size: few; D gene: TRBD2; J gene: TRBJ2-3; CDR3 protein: CASSPRTSGGRGGTQYF; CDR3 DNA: TGTGCCAGCAGCCCCAGGACTAGCGGGGGCCGAGGGGGTACGCAGTATTTT
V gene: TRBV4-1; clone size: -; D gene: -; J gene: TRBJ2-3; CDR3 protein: CASGAVVPSDTQYF; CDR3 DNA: TGCGCCAGCGGGGCGGTTGTCCCATCGGATACGCAGTATTTT
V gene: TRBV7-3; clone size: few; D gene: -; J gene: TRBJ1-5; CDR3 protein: CASSLKTGPNQPQHF; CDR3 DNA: TGTGCCAGCAGCCTAAAGACGGGACCGAATCAGCCCCAGCATTTT
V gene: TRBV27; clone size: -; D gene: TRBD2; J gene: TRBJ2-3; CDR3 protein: CASSRGLAGTTDTQYF; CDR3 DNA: TGTGCCAGCAGCCGGGGACTAGCGGGCACCACAGATACGCAGTATTTT
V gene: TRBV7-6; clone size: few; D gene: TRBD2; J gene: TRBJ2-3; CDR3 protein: CASSFVPGLAGPGTDTQYF; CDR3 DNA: TGTGCCAGCAGCTTCGTCCCGGGACTAGCGGGACCGGGCACAGATACGCAGTATTTT
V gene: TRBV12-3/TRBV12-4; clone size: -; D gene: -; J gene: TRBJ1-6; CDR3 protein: CASSLLRSANSPLHF; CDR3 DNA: TGTGCCAGCAGTCTGCTCCGGAGTGCTAATTCACCCCTCCACTTT
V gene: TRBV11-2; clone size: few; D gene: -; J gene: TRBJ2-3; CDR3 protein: CASSPPADTQYF; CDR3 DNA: TGTGCCAGCAGCCCGCCGGCAGATACGCAGTATTTT
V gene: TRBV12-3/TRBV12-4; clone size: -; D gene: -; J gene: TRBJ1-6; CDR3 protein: CASSLALGSPLHF; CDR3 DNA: TGTGCCAGCAGTTTAGCGCTGGGGTCACCCCTCCACTTT
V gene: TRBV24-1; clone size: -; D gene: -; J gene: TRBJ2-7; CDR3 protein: CATSDSDTSYEQYF; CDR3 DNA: TGTGCCACCAGTGATTCCGACACTTCCTACGAGCAGTACTTC
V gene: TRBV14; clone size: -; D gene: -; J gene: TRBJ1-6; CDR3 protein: CASRPGVSSPLHF; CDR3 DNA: TGTGCCAGCAGGCCAGGGGTATCGTCCCCCCTCCACTTT
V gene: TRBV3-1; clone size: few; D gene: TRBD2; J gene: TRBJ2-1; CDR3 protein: CASSHRTSGGNNEQFF; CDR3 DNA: TGTGCCAGCAGCCACCGGACTAGCGGGGGAAACAATGAGCAGTTCTTC
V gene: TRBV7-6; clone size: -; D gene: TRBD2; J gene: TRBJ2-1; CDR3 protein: CASSSLSGGARGEQFF; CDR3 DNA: TGTGCCAGCAGCTCCTTAAGCGGGGGGGCCAGAGGTGAGCAGTTCTTC
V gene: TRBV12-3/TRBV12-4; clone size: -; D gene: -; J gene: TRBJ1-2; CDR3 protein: CASSSLNYGYTF; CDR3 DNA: TGTGCCAGCAGTTCCCTAAACTATGGCTACACCTTC
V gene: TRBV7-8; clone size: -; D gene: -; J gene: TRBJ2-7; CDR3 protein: CASSLGFGAAGSYEQYF; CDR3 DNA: TGTGCCAGCAGCTTAGGATTCGGAGCCGCGGGCTCCTACGAGCAGTACTTC
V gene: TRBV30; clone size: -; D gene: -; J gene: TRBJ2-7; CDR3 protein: CAWEAVEGSYEQYF; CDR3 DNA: TGTGCCTGGGAGGCGGTTGAGGGCTCCTACGAGCAGTACTTC